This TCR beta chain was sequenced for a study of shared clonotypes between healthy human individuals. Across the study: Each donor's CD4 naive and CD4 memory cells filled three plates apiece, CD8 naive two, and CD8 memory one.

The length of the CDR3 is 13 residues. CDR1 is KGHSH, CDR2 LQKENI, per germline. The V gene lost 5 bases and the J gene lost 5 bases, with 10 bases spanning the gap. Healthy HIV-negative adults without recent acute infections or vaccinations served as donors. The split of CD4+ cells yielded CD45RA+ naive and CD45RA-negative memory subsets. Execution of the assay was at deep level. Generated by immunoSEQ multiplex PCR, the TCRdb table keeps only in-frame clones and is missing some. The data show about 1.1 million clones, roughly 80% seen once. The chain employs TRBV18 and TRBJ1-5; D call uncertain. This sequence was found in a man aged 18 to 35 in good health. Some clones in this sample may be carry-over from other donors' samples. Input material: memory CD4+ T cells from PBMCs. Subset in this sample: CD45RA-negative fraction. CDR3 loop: CASSRARDQPQHF. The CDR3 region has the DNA TGTGCCAGCTCAAGAGCCCGGGATCAGCCCCAGCATTTT.